The next 27 T cell receptor beta chains were all read from a single sample in a study of CD8 T cells in ankylosing spondylitis. Using its own MiXCR run on the 5' RACE reads, TCRdb lists one record per CDR3 protein. In the table there are roughly 180,000 distinct CDR3 sequences, roughly 13% of which are singletons. The material sequenced was blood, either unsorted or a sorted T cell fraction (not recorded which). Source of these receptors: a male donor with ankylosing spondylitis or in good health (not recorded which).

The rearrangement links TRBV21-1 to TRBJ2-5; the DNA was not compared with TRBD2, the D call given in the table. TRBV21-1 is a listed pseudogene. CDR3 length: 14 residues. The CDR3 nucleotides are TGTGCCAGCCGCGGGGAGGGCCACGGGGAGACCCAGTACTTC. Translating it yields CASRGEGHGETQYF.

This clonotype was found a few times. The chain couples TRBV27 to TRBJ2-2, with 8 bases matching TRBD1. Germline CDR1 is MNHEY and CDR2 is SMNVEV (reference sequence). V trimming: 5 bases; J trimming: 6 bases; junction bases outside the gene matches: 5. This CDR3 comprises 14 residues. This CDR3 reads CASSPTGGPGELFF. CDR3 DNA sequence: TGTGCCAGCAGTCCAACAGGGGGACCCGGGGAGCTGTTTTTT.

This clonotype was seen a few times. The rearrangement links TRBV7-2 to TRBJ2-3; D unresolved. Germline CDR1 and CDR2: SGHTA and FQGNSA. V was clipped by 5 bases and J by 2 bases, with 11 bases between them. This CDR3 comprises 14 residues. CDR3 in DNA: TGTGCCAGCAGCCCTACATCCTACACAGATACGCAGTATTTT. Its translation: CASSPTSYTDTQYF.

This clonotype appeared a few times. The chain is built from TRBV12-5 and TRBJ2-1; 13 bases map to TRBD2. V dropped 0 bases and J dropped 10; count of bases not matched to a gene: 9. CDR3 length: 17 residues. Germline V gene data show CDR1 as LGHNT and CDR2 as FRNRAP. Here the CDR3 reads CASGLVEGGTSGMEQFF. The CDR3 nucleotides are TGTGCTAGTGGTTTGGTAGAGGGGGGGACTAGCGGGATGGAGCAGTTCTTC.

This clonotype was counted ten times or more. V and J are TRBV12-3 or TRBV12-4 and TRBJ2-7, with TRBD1 identical over 7 bases. This CDR3 contains 15 residues. Germline trimming cut 6 bases from V and 0 bases from J; bases unmatched to any gene: 8. CDR3 amino acids: CASSSTGNFSYEQYF. In DNA, the CDR3 is TGTGCCAGCAGCTCGACAGGGAACTTCTCCTACGAGCAGTACTTC.

The rearrangement links TRBV20-1 to TRBJ2-7; TRBD1 matches at 10 bases. J was trimmed by 3 bases and V by 5 bases; bases with no gene match: 4. The germline V gene has CDR1 DFQATT and CDR2 SNEGSKA (reference sequence). The CDR3 has 13 residues. This CDR3 reads CSAPRTGGYEQYF. The CDR3 DNA reads as TGCAGTGCTCCCCGGACAGGGGGCTACGAGCAGTACTTC.

In this sample, this clonotype turned up a few times. The chain recombines TRBV10-3 with TRBJ2-5; the match to TRBD1 covers 8 bases. Germline V gives CDR1 ENHRY, CDR2 SYGVKD. The V and J ends lost 3 bases and 2 bases, in that order; junction bases with no gene match: 8. The length of the CDR3 is 16 residues. Here the CDR3 reads CAISDSPGQVQETQYF. The CDR3 region has the DNA TGTGCCATCAGTGACTCCCCGGGACAGGTACAAGAGACCCAGTACTTC.

This clonotype has ten or more counts. The chain carries TRBV27 and TRBJ1-1; D remains unclear. The germline V gene encodes CDR1 MNHEY and CDR2 SMNVEV (reference sequence). V lost 5 bases and J 11 bases, leaving 15 bases between the germline ends. The CDR3 has 12 amino acids. The CDR3 bases are TGTGCCAGCAGTGCGGGCCCCACCGAGGCTTTCTTT. Protein: CASSAGPTEAFF.

A few counts support this clonotype. The V gene is TRBV9, the J gene TRBJ2-1, with 8 bases identical to TRBD2. V lost 0 bases, J lost 1 base, and 3 bases stayed unmatched. Germline V gene lookup returns CDR1 SGDLS and CDR2 YYNGEE. The CDR3 has 16 residues. CDR3 amino acids: CASSVGASGSYNEQFF. CDR3 bases: TGTGCCAGCAGCGTAGGGGCTAGCGGGTCCTACAATGAGCAGTTCTTC.

In its sample, this clonotype was seen a few times. The rearrangement uses TRBV18 and TRBJ2-3; D call uncertain. Germline V gene sequence: CDR1 KGHSH, CDR2 LQKENI. Trimming removed 0 bases at V and 4 bases at J, with 8 bases between. The CDR3 runs to 14 residues. The CDR3: CASSPPGKADTQYF. The DNA for the CDR3 is TGTGCCAGCTCACCACCGGGGAAGGCAGATACGCAGTATTTT.

In its sample, this clonotype was seen many times. The chain joins TRBV6-5 to TRBJ2-1; no clear D gene. In germline, CDR1 is MNHEY, CDR2 SVGAGI. This CDR3 has 14 residues. Deletions cut 0 bases from V and 1 base from J, with 4 bases between. CDR3 region: CASSYSQSYNEQFF. CDR3 coding DNA: TGTGCCAGCAGTTACTCACAGTCCTACAATGAGCAGTTCTTC.

This clonotype was counted only a few times. This chain uses TRBV2 with TRBJ2-1, with D perhaps given as TRBD1 or TRBD2 (5 bases each). Between the trimmed V and J ends, which lost 0 bases and 2 bases, there was a span of 11 bases. Germline V CDR1 and CDR2: SNHLY, FYNNEI. This CDR3 is built from 16 residues. This chain's CDR3 is CASSEAGDPPYNEQFF. The CDR3, as DNA: TGTGCCAGCAGTGAAGCCGGGGACCCTCCCTACAATGAGCAGTTCTTC.

The chain couples TRBV12-3 or TRBV12-4 to TRBJ2-1; D remains ambiguous. The CDR3 sequence is 13 residues long. Trimming removed 6 bases at V and 9 bases at J, with 15 bases between. CDR3 sequence (DNA): TGTGCCAGCAGCCCTGCTTATTGGGGTGAGCAGTTCTTC. Translated: CASSPAYWGEQFF.

Concerning this clonotype itself: The junction departs from germline at one end; a sequencing error may be responsible. The chain is built from TRBV5-1 and TRBJ1-2; D is unclear. This CDR3 has 14 amino acids. Germline-derived CDR1 and CDR2 are SGHRS and YFSETQ. This chain's CDR3 is CASSYSGTNYGYTF. CDR3 nucleotide sequence: TGCGCTAGCAGTTACTCCGGGACTAACTATGGCTACACCTTC.

This clonotype was counted between two and nine times. This sequence joins TRBV5-1 and TRBJ2-1; 12 bases fit TRBD2. CDR3 size: 15 residues. Germline loops: CDR1 SGHRS, CDR2 YFSETQ. V shed 3 bases, J shed 10 bases, and the junction held 8 bases outside the gene matches. The CDR3 protein is CASSSLAGGVEEQFF. In DNA, the CDR3 is TGCGCCAGCAGCTCCCTAGCGGGAGGGGTAGAGGAGCAGTTCTTC. Using reference TRBV5-1 and TRBJ2-1 for the parts outside the CDR3, the full variable domain is KAGVTQTPRYLIKTRGQQVTLSCSPISGHRSVSWYQQTPGQGLQFLFEYFSETQRNKGNFPGRFSGRQFSNSRSEMNVSTLELGDSALYLCASSSLAGGVEEQFFGPGTRLTVL.

Here the CDR3 DNA reads TGCGCCAGCAGCTTTTACGGGGGGGATACGCAGTATTTT. It codes for CASSFYGGDTQYF. The chain uses TRBV5-1 and TRBJ2-3; 7 bases are shared with TRBD2. This CDR3 contains 13 residues. J was trimmed by 6 bases and V by 2 bases; bases with no gene match: 3. From germline, CDR1 is SGHRS and CDR2 YFSETQ.

V is TRBV29-1 and J is TRBJ1-2; D remains ambiguous. This CDR3 is 11 amino acids long. CDR1 and CDR2 from the germline V gene are SQVTM and ANQGSEA. Trimming cost V 4 bases and J 1 base, with 4 bases left between them. The CDR3 loop reads CSVVLNYGYTF. The CDR3 coding sequence is TGCAGCGTTGTTCTTAACTATGGCTACACCTTC. Combining the CDR3 with reference TRBV29-1 and TRBJ1-2 gives the whole variable domain SAVISQKPSRDICQRGTSLTIQCQVDSQVTMMFWYRQQPGQSLTLIATANQGSEATYESGFVIDKFPISRPNLTFSTLTVSNMSPEDSSIYLCSVVLNYGYTFGSGTRLTVV.

There are many counts of this clonotype. V is TRBV5-1 and J is TRBJ2-7; D uncertain. The germline V and J ends were trimmed by 0 bases and 1 base, with 5 bases remaining between them. CDR3 size: 13 residues. The germline V gene encodes CDR1 SGHRS and CDR2 YFSETQ. In DNA, the CDR3 is TGCGCCAGCAGCTTGGATACGTCCTACGAGCAGTACTTC. It is translated as CASSLDTSYEQYF. Using reference TRBV5-1 and TRBJ2-7 for the parts outside the CDR3, the full variable domain is KAGVTQTPRYLIKTRGQQVTLSCSPISGHRSVSWYQQTPGQGLQFLFEYFSETQRNKGNFPGRFSGRQFSNSRSEMNVSTLELGDSALYLCASSLDTSYEQYFGPGTRLTVT.

This clonotype was recorded at least ten times. The V gene is TRBV12-3 or TRBV12-4, the J gene TRBJ2-3; D remains ambiguous. V was trimmed by 5 bases and J by 5 bases, leaving 8 bases between them. The CDR3 has 12 amino acids. This CDR3 is CASSPGIDTQYF. The CDR3 DNA sequence: TGTGCCAGCAGTCCTGGGATAGATACGCAGTATTTT.

V and J are TRBV4-2 and TRBJ2-1, with TRBD2 as a possible D gene (5 bases). Germline loops: CDR1 LGHNA, CDR2 YNFKEQ. V was clipped by 0 bases and J by 2 bases, with 14 bases between them. The CDR3 is made up of 17 amino acids. DNA for the CDR3: TGTGCCAGCAGCCAAGAAGCGAGGCCTAGCCCCTACAATGAGCAGTTCTTC. This sequence encodes CASSQEARPSPYNEQFF.

This clonotype has a handful of counts. This chain joins TRBV9 and TRBJ2-3, with 9 bases aligning to TRBD1. This CDR3 is built from 14 residues. Germline-derived CDR1 and CDR2 are SGDLS and YYNGEE. The V and J ends lost 4 bases and 8 bases, in that order; junction bases with no gene match: 8. CDR3 sequence: CASSSGTGLGTQYF. The DNA of the CDR3 is TGTGCCAGCAGCTCCGGGACAGGGCTCGGTACGCAGTATTTT. Filled out from reference TRBV9 and TRBJ2-3, the complete variable domain reads DSGVTQTPKHLITATGQRVTLRCSPRSGDLSVYWYQQSLDQGLQFLIQYYNGEERAKGNILERFSAQQFPDLHSELNLSSLELGDSALYFCASSSGTGLGTQYFGPGTRLTVL.

This clonotype has a handful of counts. The chain uses TRBV5-6 and TRBJ2-3, with D possibly being TRBD1 or TRBD2 (5 bases each). V dropped 6 bases and J dropped 2 bases, with 16 bases sitting between them. CDR1 and CDR2 from the germline V gene are SGHDT and YYEEEE. This CDR3 has 15 residues. Here the CDR3 reads CASTPGTQFTDTQYF. The CDR3 nucleotides read TGTGCCAGCACCCCGGGGACCCAATTCACAGATACGCAGTATTTT.

This clonotype was detected ten times or more. V gene TRBV27 combines with J gene TRBJ2-3; 9 nucleotides match TRBD1. This CDR3 has 18 amino acids. Trimming took 4 bases from V and 3 from J; bases not matched to a gene: 14. Germline V lookup: CDR1 MNHEY, CDR2 SMNVEV (reference sequence). CDR3 sequence reads: CASSYRTGAFRGTDTQYF. CDR3 nucleotide sequence: TGTGCCAGCAGTTACCGGACAGGGGCGTTTAGGGGGACAGATACGCAGTATTTT.

This chain uses TRBV10-1 with TRBJ2-1; tentative D call: TRBD1 (6 bases). CDR1 and CDR2 from the germline V gene are WNHNN and SYGVQD (reference sequence). The CDR3 has 13 residues. The V end was cut by 4 bases, the J end by 6 bases, with 10 bases between. The CDR3 nucleotides read TGCGCCAGCAGTGGGACAGCCATCAATGAGCAGTTCTTC. It is translated as CASSGTAINEQFF.

The V gene is TRBV29-1, the J gene TRBJ1-1, with a possible D match to TRBD1 (5 bases). This CDR3 contains 12 residues. V lost 2 bases and J 6 bases, leaving 10 bases between the germline ends. The V gene's germline CDR1 is SQVTM and CDR2 ANQGSEA. The CDR3 here is CSVERGGAEAFF. The CDR3 DNA follows: TGCAGCGTTGAACGTGGGGGGGCTGAAGCTTTCTTT.

This clonotype was found many times. The chain employs TRBV5-6 and TRBJ1-5; unclear D gene. Germline V gene data show CDR1 as SGHDT and CDR2 as YYEEEE. The CDR3 consists of 14 residues. V was cut by 1 base and J by 3 bases, with 8 bases left in between. The CDR3 region is CASSLNSHNQPQHF. The CDR3 DNA sequence: TGTGCCAGCAGCTTGAACAGTCACAATCAGCCCCAGCATTTT.

This clonotype was seen a few times. This chain joins TRBV25-1 and TRBJ1-5; D gene ambiguous. V lost 6 bases to trimming and J lost 4 bases, with 19 bases between them. Germline CDR1 MGHDK, CDR2 SYGVNS. The CDR3 loop spans 16 amino acids. This CDR3 reads CASSLKGGYRNQPQHF. The CDR3 DNA follows: TGTGCCAGCAGCCTCAAGGGAGGATATAGAAATCAGCCCCAGCATTTT.